The clone carrying this T cell receptor beta chain showed up just a few times. Its target is not known. These data come from a study of T-cell reconstitution after alpha-beta-depleted transplantation in children. Findings of the study overall: Newly made T cells mostly supplied T-cell counts and diversity one year after transplant. Surviving recipient cells, namely T cells and thymic progenitors, were the source of high day-60 TCRbeta diversity in some patients. Expanded clones from the graft, numbering several hundred, reportedly supplied alpha-beta T cells about two months after transplant.

The TCRbeta library was prepared with unique molecular identifiers. Via MiXCR, TCRdb re-called the PCR reads, giving one row per CDR3 protein. Counted here are hundreds of thousands of distinct CDR3 sequences, roughly 13% occurring once; the ten biggest clones make up 0.75% to 0.85%. The CDR3 loop spans 13 amino acids. Trimming cost V 4 bases and J 5 bases, with 12 bases left between them. Germline V gives CDR1 SGHRS, CDR2 YFSETQ. Sequenced here: PBMCs, sampled before TCRalphabeta/CD19-depleted stem cell transplant. The TCR originated in a girl aged 2 to 9 with congenital amegakaryocytic thrombocytopenia, due to receive a stem cell transplant. This chain joins TRBV5-1 and TRBJ2-5; TRBD2 might be the D (5 bases). The CDR3 DNA follows: TGCGCCAGCAGCAGTAACGGGGAGGAGACCCAGTACTTC. Its translation: CASSSNGEETQYF.